This T cell receptor beta chain stems from a study of CD8+ T cells in alopecia areata. Looking at the study overall: Treated patients were given oral tofacitinib, which was dosed at 5 to 10 mg twice daily. The study, taken as a whole, reports: In lesional scalp, particularly from alopecia totalis/universalis, clonality was higher than in normal scalp.

RNA, once extracted, was reverse transcribed into cDNA for use as the sequencing template. Clones were sequenced by immunoSEQ multiplex PCR, and TCRdb holds only the in-frame ones, with some missing. The sample shows over 120,000 clones, roughly 61% of them seen only once. The study team obtained lesional scalp punch biopsies and peripheral blood from alopecia areata patients. Trimming stripped 0 bases from V and 6 bases from J, with 10 bases between. The CDR3 has 14 amino acids. The germline V gene has CDR1 SGHRS and CDR2 YFSETQ. Worth noting for this clone: The antigen remains undetermined. The sample has other DNA sequences that encode this CDR3 too.

The sequencing used CD4+ T cells sorted from blood, collected at week 0. The TCR was taken from a human donor with alopecia areata. The rearrangement links TRBV5-1 to TRBJ2-1; no firm D call. CDR3 region: CASSLGTRANEQFF. CDR3 in DNA: TGCGCCAGCAGCTTGGGCACCCGCGCCAATGAGCAGTTCTTC.